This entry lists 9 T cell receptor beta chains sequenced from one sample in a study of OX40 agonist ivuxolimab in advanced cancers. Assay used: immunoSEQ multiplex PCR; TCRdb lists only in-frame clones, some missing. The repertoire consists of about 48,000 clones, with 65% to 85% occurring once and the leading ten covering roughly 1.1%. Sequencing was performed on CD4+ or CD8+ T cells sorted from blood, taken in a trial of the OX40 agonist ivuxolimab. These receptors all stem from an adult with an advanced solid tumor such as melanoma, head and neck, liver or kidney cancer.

The chain's CDR3 is CASSLDRRGTDTQYF. The CDR3 DNA sequence: TGTGCCAGCAGCTTAGACAGGCGGGGCACAGATACGCAGTATTTT. The rearrangement joins TRBV7-6 to TRBJ2-3; D may correspond to TRBD1 or TRBD2 (5 bases each). CDR3 length: 15 amino acids. The germline V gene encodes CDR1 SGHVS and CDR2 FNYEAQ. Trimming cost V 1 base and J 1 base, with 9 bases left between them.

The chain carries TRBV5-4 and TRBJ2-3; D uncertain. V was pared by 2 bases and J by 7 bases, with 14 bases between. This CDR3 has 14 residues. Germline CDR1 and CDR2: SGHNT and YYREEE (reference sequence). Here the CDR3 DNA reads TGTGCCAGCAGCTTTCCCCAGCTAAGGCATACGCAGTATTTT. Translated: CASSFPQLRHTQYF.

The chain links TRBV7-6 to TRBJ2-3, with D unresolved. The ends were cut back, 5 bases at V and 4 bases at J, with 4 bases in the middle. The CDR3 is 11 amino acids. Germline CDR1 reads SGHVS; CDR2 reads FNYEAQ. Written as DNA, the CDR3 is TGTGCCAGCAGCCCTGCAGATACGCAGTATTTT. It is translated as CASSPADTQYF.

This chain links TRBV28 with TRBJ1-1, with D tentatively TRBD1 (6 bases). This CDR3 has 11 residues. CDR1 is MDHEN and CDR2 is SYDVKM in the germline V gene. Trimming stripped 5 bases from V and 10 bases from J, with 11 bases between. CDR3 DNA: TGTGCCAGCAGTGGGGGCATATCAGCTTTCTTT. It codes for CASSGGISAFF.

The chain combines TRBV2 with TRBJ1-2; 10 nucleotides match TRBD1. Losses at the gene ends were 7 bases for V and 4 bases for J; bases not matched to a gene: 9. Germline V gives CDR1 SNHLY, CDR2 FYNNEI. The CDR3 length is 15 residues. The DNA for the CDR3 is TGTGCCAGCACTCGGGACAGGGGAAACAGCTATGGCTACACCTTC. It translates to CASTRDRGNSYGYTF. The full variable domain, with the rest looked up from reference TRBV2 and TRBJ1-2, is EPEVTQTPSHQVTQMGQEVILRCVPISNHLYFYWYRQILGQKVEFLVSFYNNEISEKSEIFDDQFSVERPDGSNFTLKIRSTKLEDSAMYFCASTRDRGNSYGYTFGSGTRLTVV.

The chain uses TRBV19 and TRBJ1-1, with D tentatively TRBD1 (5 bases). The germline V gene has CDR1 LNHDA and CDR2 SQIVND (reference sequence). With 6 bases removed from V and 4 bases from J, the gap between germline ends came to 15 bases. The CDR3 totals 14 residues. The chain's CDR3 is CASRTTALGTEAFF. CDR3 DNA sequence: TGTGCCAGTAGAACGACAGCTTTGGGCACTGAAGCTTTCTTT.

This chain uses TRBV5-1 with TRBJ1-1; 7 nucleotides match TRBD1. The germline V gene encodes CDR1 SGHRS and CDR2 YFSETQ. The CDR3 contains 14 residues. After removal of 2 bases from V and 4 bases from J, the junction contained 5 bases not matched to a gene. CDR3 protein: CASSLTGEGTEAFF. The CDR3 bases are TGCGCCAGCAGCTTAACAGGGGAGGGCACTGAAGCTTTCTTT.

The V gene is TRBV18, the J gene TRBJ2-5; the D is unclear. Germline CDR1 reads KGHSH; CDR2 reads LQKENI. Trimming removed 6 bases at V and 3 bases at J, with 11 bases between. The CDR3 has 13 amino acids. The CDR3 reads CASSRSAEETQYF. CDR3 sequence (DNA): TGTGCCAGCTCCCGCTCGGCGGAAGAGACCCAGTACTTC.

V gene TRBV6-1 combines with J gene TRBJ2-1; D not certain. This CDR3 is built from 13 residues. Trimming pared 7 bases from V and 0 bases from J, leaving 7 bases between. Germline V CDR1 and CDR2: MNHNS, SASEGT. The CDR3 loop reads CASTISSYNEQFF. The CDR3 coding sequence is TGTGCCAGCACCATAAGCTCCTACAATGAGCAGTTCTTC.